A selection of T cell receptor beta chains follows, all from one sample in a study of T-cell reconstitution after alpha-beta-depleted transplantation in children. From the PCR reads, TCRdb called clonotypes with MiXCR, one entry per CDR3 protein. Of about 980,000 distinct CDR3 sequences in the sample, less than 30% were seen once. Sequenced material: PBMCs, mostly from graft donor cells, taken 360 days after TCRalphabeta/CD19-depleted stem cell transplant. The receptor set was obtained from a boy younger than two who had a stem cell transplant for SCID, so the T cells may come from the graft donor. Each CDR3 is given with its conserved first and last residue. The D gene is left open where the match is weak. Part of the rows lack a size; the others show once, few, many or a class for expanded clones.

D gene	J gene	V gene	clone size	CDR3 protein	CDR3 DNA
.	TRBJ1-2	TRBV30	.	CAWSGVANYGYTF	TGTGCCTGGAGTGGGGTGGCTAACTATGGCTACACCTTC
.	TRBJ1-3	TRBV4-3	few	CASSFSLRWRGSSGNTIYF	TGCGCCAGCAGCTTTAGCCTTCGGTGGAGGGGAAGCTCTGGAAACACCATATATTTT
.	TRBJ2-1	TRBV25-1	.	CASSEDRYEQFF	TGTGCCAGCAGTGAAGATAGGTATGAGCAGTTCTTC
TRBD1	TRBJ1-4	TRBV15	.	CATSLRTGKGEKLFF	TGTGCCACCAGCCTCCGGACAGGGAAGGGTGAAAAACTGTTTTTT
.	TRBJ2-1	TRBV24-1	.	CATSDRTAMAGSLDEQFF	TGTGCCACCAGTGACCGCACCGCCATGGCGGGCTCCTTGGATGAGCAGTTCTTC
TRBD2	TRBJ2-2	TRBV15	few	CATSRVPSGGRPGELFF	TGTGCCACCAGCAGAGTTCCTAGCGGGGGGAGGCCCGGGGAGCTGTTTTTT
.	TRBJ2-5	TRBV6-1	.	CASRGRGGGNQETQYF	TGTGCCAGCAGGGGTAGGGGGGGAGGTAACCAAGAGACCCAGTACTTC
.	TRBJ2-2	TRBV15	.	CATSRDGETGELFF	TGTGCCACCAGCAGAGATGGGGAAACCGGGGAGCTGTTTTTT
TRBD1	TRBJ2-1	TRBV4-1	.	CASSPRFRGQGYNEQFF	TGCGCCAGCAGCCCTCGGTTTAGGGGACAGGGCTACAATGAGCAGTTCTTC
TRBD2	TRBJ2-1	TRBV7-8	.	CASSRGLAGALRNNEQFF	TGTGCCAGCAGCAGGGGACTAGCGGGGGCCCTACGTAACAATGAGCAGTTCTTC
.	TRBJ1-5	TRBV5-6	few	CASSRRSQPQHF	TGTGCCAGCAGCCGACGGTCCCAGCCCCAGCATTTT
TRBD2	TRBJ2-7	TRBV9	.	CASYSGGAHYEQYF	TGTGCCAGCTATTCCGGGGGGGCACACTACGAGCAGTACTTC
TRBD2	TRBJ2-3	TRBV20-1	.	CSAALLAGITDTQYF	TGCAGTGCTGCTCTCCTAGCGGGGATCACAGATACGCAGTATTTT
.	TRBJ2-3	TRBV24-1	many	CATSRDSTDTQYF	TGTGCCACCAGCCGGGACAGCACAGATACGCAGTATTTT
.	TRBJ2-2	TRBV7-2	many	CASSLQGPPNTGELFF	TGTGCCAGCAGCTTACAGGGCCCCCCGAACACCGGGGAGCTGTTTTTT